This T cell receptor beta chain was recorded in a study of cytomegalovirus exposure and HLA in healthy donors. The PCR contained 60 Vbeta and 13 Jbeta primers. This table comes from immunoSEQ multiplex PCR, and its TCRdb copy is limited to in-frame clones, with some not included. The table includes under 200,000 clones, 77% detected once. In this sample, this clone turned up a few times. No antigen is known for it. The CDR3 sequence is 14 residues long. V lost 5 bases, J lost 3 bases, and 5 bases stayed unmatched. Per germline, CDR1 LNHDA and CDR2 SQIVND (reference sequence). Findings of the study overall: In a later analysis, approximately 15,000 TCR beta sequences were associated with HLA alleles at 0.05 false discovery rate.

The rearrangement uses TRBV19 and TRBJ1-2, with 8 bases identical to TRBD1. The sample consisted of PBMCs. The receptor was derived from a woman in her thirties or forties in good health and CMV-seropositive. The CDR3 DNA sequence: TGTGCCAGTAGTCCCACGGACAGGGACTATGGCTACACCTTC. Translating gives CASSPTDRDYGYTF.